A single sample gave rise to the 26 T cell receptor beta chains below, sequenced in a study of control samples from healthy donors and cancer patients (dated by TCRdb to the early 2020s). Libraries came from the immunoSEQ multiplex PCR assay. Entries here come from immuneACCESS through TCRdb and include only in-frame sequences with V and J called. Some clones fail to appear in such tables; in the studies checked, an unresolved V gene covers under half of the shortfall, and the cause of the remainder is unknown. In all, the sample holds approximately 84,000 clones, and roughly four fifths of those were seen once. Together, the top ten hold approximately 9.4% of the sample. The sequencing sample was made of blood. These receptors were collected from a woman between 55 and 75 years old in good health.

The chain couples TRBV6-6 to TRBJ2-3; tentative D call: TRBD2 (5 bases). This CDR3 is built from 14 residues. V was trimmed by 5 bases and J by 6 bases, leaving 15 bases between them. Per the germline V gene, CDR1 is MNHNY and CDR2 is SVGAGI (reference sequence). CDR3 nucleotide sequence: TGTGCCAGCAGTCCGAGGACTCCCCAGGATACGCAGTATTTT. Translation: CASSPRTPQDTQYF.

Here the CDR3 DNA reads TGTGCTAGTGGGCCGGGACTAGCTCCAGATACGCAGTATTTT. This gives the protein CASGPGLAPDTQYF. V is TRBV12-5 and J is TRBJ2-3; 9 nucleotides match TRBD2. This CDR3 is 14 amino acids long. V shed 6 bases, J shed 4 bases, and the junction held 5 bases outside the gene matches. CDR1 and CDR2 (germline): LGHNT, FRNRAP.

The chain joins TRBV6-5 to TRBJ2-7; D is perhaps TRBD1 (5 bases). The germline V and J ends were trimmed by 5 bases and 4 bases, with 12 bases remaining between them. The CDR3 length is 13 residues. Germline V gives CDR1 MNHEY, CDR2 SVGAGI. CDR3 sequence reads: CASSRQFLYEQYF. CDR3 DNA sequence: TGTGCCAGCAGTAGACAGTTTCTTTACGAGCAGTACTTC.

This clone was picked up a small number of times. V and J are TRBV11-2 and TRBJ1-1, with TRBD1 identical over 8 bases. This CDR3 contains 13 residues. V lost 5 bases, J lost 9 bases, and 8 bases stayed unmatched. Germline-derived CDR1 and CDR2 are SGHAT and FQNNGV. CDR3 in DNA: TGTGCCAGCAGCAGGACAGGGAAGACTCAAGCTTTCTTT. Its translation: CASSRTGKTQAFF.

The V call is TRBV7-2, the J call TRBJ2-2, with TRBD1 matching over 7 bases. Germline V gene data show CDR1 as SGHTA and CDR2 as FQGNSA. The junction had 6 bases not matched to a gene; V was cut back by 2 bases and J by 6 bases. The CDR3 spans 15 residues. CDR3: CASSLRSQGAGELFF. Here the CDR3 DNA reads TGTGCCAGCAGCTTAAGGTCTCAGGGGGCCGGGGAGCTGTTTTTT.

Of note for this clone: This specimen includes other DNA sequences encoding the same CDR3. This chain uses TRBV10-3 with TRBJ2-1; 11 nucleotides agree with TRBD2. CDR3 length: 18 residues. The V and J ends lost 9 bases and 0 bases, in that order; junction bases with no gene match: 13. Germline CDR1 ENHRY, CDR2 SYGVKD. CDR3 loop: CAMRGASGGSSSYNEQFF. The CDR3 DNA reads as TGTGCCATGCGGGGGGCTAGCGGGGGGTCGAGCTCCTACAATGAGCAGTTCTTC.

This clone was counted many times. The gene calls are TRBV2 and TRBJ1-5; maybe TRBD1 (5 bases). This CDR3 has 14 amino acids. Trimming removed 6 bases from V and 7 bases from J, with 16 bases in between. CDR1 and CDR2 (germline): SNHLY, FYNNEI. DNA of the CDR3: TGTGCCAGCAGCGAAACGGGGCAACGGCAGCCCCAGCATTTT. This sequence encodes CASSETGQRQPQHF.

This clone was detected ten times or more. The chain employs TRBV6-2 or TRBV6-3 and TRBJ2-2, with D unresolved. The CDR3 is 12 amino acids. Germline CDR1 MNHEY, CDR2 SVGEGT. Trimming shortened V by 4 bases and J by 7 bases, and 7 bases separated the two germline ends. The CDR3 nucleotides read TGTGCCAGCAGTTCCACTTTCGGGGAGCTGTTTTTT. Residues: CASSSTFGELFF.

The chain combines TRBV7-9 with TRBJ1-4, with D maybe TRBD1 (6 bases). Germline CDR1 SEHNR, CDR2 FQNEAQ (reference sequence). The CDR3 spans 14 residues. V shed 2 bases and J shed 8 bases, with 12 bases lying between them. The CDR3 bases are TGTGCCAGCAGCTTAAACAGGGTAGTGGAAAAACTGTTTTTT. It translates to CASSLNRVVEKLFF. The whole variable domain, filled in from reference TRBV7-9 and TRBJ1-4, reads DTGVSQNPRHKITKRGQNVTFRCDPISEHNRLYWYRQTLGQGPEFLTYFQNEAQLEKSRLLSDRFSAERPKGSFSTLEIQRTEQGDSAMYLCASSLNRVVEKLFFGSGTQLSVL.

The chain employs TRBV5-6 and TRBJ2-3; D gene uncertain. The CDR3 runs to 13 residues. The ends were cut back, 4 bases at V and 2 bases at J, with 8 bases in the middle. The germline V gene encodes CDR1 SGHDT and CDR2 YYEEEE. The CDR3 DNA reads TGTGCCAGCAGCCGACCCAACACAGATACGCAGTATTTT. The encoded protein is CASSRPNTDTQYF.

V and J are TRBV4-3 and TRBJ2-5; D not resolved. V was cut by 0 bases and J by 1 base, with 9 bases left in between. The CDR3 extends over 15 amino acids. CDR1 and CDR2 from the germline V gene are LGHNA and YSLEER. CDR3 sequence: CASSQDHSTQETQYF. CDR3 bases: TGCGCCAGCAGCCAAGATCACAGCACCCAAGAGACCCAGTACTTC.

The chain is built from TRBV6-6 and TRBJ2-7, with D perhaps matching TRBD1 or TRBD2 (5 bases each). From germline, CDR1 is MNHNY and CDR2 SVGAGI (reference sequence). V gave up 6 bases and J gave up 3 bases, with 9 bases separating them. This CDR3 has 12 amino acids. The CDR3 protein is CASRLGDYEQYF. DNA of the CDR3: TGTGCCAGCAGACTAGGGGACTACGAGCAGTACTTC.

The V gene is TRBV19, the J gene TRBJ1-3; D perhaps matches TRBD1 (5 bases). This CDR3 spans 13 amino acids. V gave up 5 bases and J gave up 7 bases, with 12 bases separating them. Germline loops: CDR1 LNHDA, CDR2 SQIVND (reference sequence). The CDR3 DNA reads TGTGCCAGTAGTCTACAGGATTCGAACACCATATATTTT. Protein product: CASSLQDSNTIYF. The full variable domain, rest sourced from reference TRBV19 and TRBJ1-3, is DGGITQSPKYLFRKEGQNVTLSCEQNLNHDAMYWYRQDPGQGLRLIYYSQIVNDFQKGDIAEGYSVSREKKESFPLTVTSAQKNPTAFYLCASSLQDSNTIYFGEGSWLTVV.

This clone was seen a single time. This chain uses TRBV4-3 with TRBJ2-1, with TRBD1 identical over 7 bases. CDR3 length: 14 residues. The V segment lost 2 bases and the J segment 5 bases; nucleotides outside the gene matches: 3. CDR1 is LGHNA, CDR2 YSLEER, per germline. CDR3 nucleotide sequence: TGCGCCAGCAGCCAAAGGACAGGAGACAATGAGCAGTTCTTC. Amino acid sequence: CASSQRTGDNEQFF.

As DNA, the CDR3 is TGTGCCAGCAGCCCCAGATGGGGCTACACCTTC. Protein sequence: CASSPRWGYTF. The V call is TRBV6-2 or TRBV6-3, the J call TRBJ1-2; no clear D. V lost 6 bases to trimming and J lost 8 bases, with 10 bases between them. This CDR3 is built from 11 residues. Germline CDR1 MNHEY, CDR2 SVGEGT.

The CDR3 here is CASSRSGGETQYF. The DNA of the CDR3 is TGTGCCAGCAGCCGGAGCGGGGGGGAGACCCAGTACTTC. V and J are TRBV7-2 and TRBJ2-5, with TRBD2 matching 9 bases. This CDR3 contains 13 residues. Germline trimming cut 5 bases from V and 5 bases from J; bases unmatched to any gene: 3. Germline V gives CDR1 SGHTA, CDR2 FQGNSA.

The V call is TRBV5-1, the J call TRBJ1-1; the D gene is possibly TRBD1 (6 bases). V lost 2 bases and J 1 base, leaving 9 bases between the germline ends. CDR3 size: 14 residues. Per germline, CDR1 SGHRS and CDR2 YFSETQ. The CDR3 sequence is CASSLQGSNTEAFF. CDR3 DNA sequence: TGCGCCAGCAGCTTACAGGGCTCGAACACTGAAGCTTTCTTT. Complete variable domain (other parts from reference TRBV5-1 and TRBJ1-1): KAGVTQTPRYLIKTRGQQVTLSCSPISGHRSVSWYQQTPGQGLQFLFEYFSETQRNKGNFPGRFSGRQFSNSRSEMNVSTLELGDSALYLCASSLQGSNTEAFFGQGTRLTVV.

This chain links TRBV7-9 with TRBJ2-1; perhaps TRBD1 as D (5 bases). Trimming shortened V by 4 bases and J by 5 bases, and 6 bases separated the two germline ends. The CDR3 covers 12 residues. CDR1 SEHNR and CDR2 FQNEAQ come from the germline V gene (reference sequence). In DNA form, the CDR3 reads TGTGCCAGCAGCTACAGGAACAATGAGCAGTTCTTC. Protein: CASSYRNNEQFF.

This sequence joins TRBV7-9 and TRBJ2-4; D ambiguous. The CDR3 runs to 15 residues. The V and J ends lost 5 bases and 1 base respectively, with 12 bases between them. Per the germline V gene, CDR1 is SEHNR and CDR2 is FQNEAQ (reference sequence). CDR3 protein: CASSRVVGAKNIQYF. The CDR3 DNA sequence: TGTGCCAGCAGCAGAGTCGTCGGGGCCAAAAACATTCAGTACTTC.

This clone was counted once. This chain links TRBV24-1 with TRBJ1-1; D unresolved. Germline lookup yields CDR1 KGHDR and CDR2 SFDVKD. Trimming removed 3 bases from V and 4 bases from J, with 11 bases in between. The CDR3 length is 14 residues. The CDR3 loop reads CATSDAGSVTEAFF. Written as DNA, the CDR3 is TGTGCCACCAGTGATGCTGGGAGTGTCACTGAAGCTTTCTTT.

The V gene is TRBV28, the J gene TRBJ2-7; D possibly uses TRBD1 or TRBD2 (6 bases each). There are 15 residues in the CDR3. Per germline, CDR1 MDHEN and CDR2 SYDVKM. Trimming shortened V by 6 bases and J by 0 bases, and 15 bases separated the two germline ends. The CDR3 loop reads CASSPPPGASYEQYF. The CDR3 DNA sequence: TGTGCCAGCAGCCCCCCCCCGGGGGCCTCCTACGAGCAGTACTTC.

The chain couples TRBV15 to TRBJ1-4; 9 bases align to TRBD1. The trim removed 4 bases at V and 7 bases at J, leaving 7 bases unmatched. The CDR3 spans 15 residues. Germline assignment: CDR1 LNHNV and CDR2 YYDKDF (reference sequence). CDR3 DNA sequence: TGTGCCACCAGCAAAGGCACAGGGGGCGGTGAAAAACTGTTTTTT. This gives the protein CATSKGTGGGEKLFF.

The gene calls are TRBV2 and TRBJ1-5; TRBD1 might be the D (6 bases). V shed 7 bases and J shed 6 bases, with 19 bases lying between them. This CDR3 contains 15 residues. Germline V CDR1 and CDR2: SNHLY, FYNNEI. The CDR3 loop is CASTIGTTGIQPQHF. The CDR3 nucleotides are TGTGCCAGCACCATAGGGACAACCGGGATTCAGCCCCAGCATTTT.

This sequence joins TRBV7-9 and TRBJ2-7, with D unresolved. The CDR3 loop spans 13 amino acids. CDR1 SEHNR and CDR2 FQNEAQ come from the germline V gene (reference sequence). V lost 8 bases and J 3 bases, leaving 14 bases between the germline ends. The chain's CDR3 is CASGNQEFYEQYF. DNA of the CDR3: TGTGCCAGCGGGAACCAGGAGTTCTACGAGCAGTACTTC.

V gene TRBV7-9 combines with J gene TRBJ2-7; TRBD1 agrees at 8 bases. J was trimmed by 3 bases and V by 5 bases; bases with no gene match: 3. The CDR3 loop spans 13 amino acids. The germline V gene has CDR1 SEHNR and CDR2 FQNEAQ (reference sequence). The chain's CDR3 is CASSPTGGYEQYF. In nucleotides, the CDR3 is TGTGCCAGCAGCCCCACAGGGGGCTACGAGCAGTACTTC.

The rearrangement uses TRBV5-5 and TRBJ2-7, with 10 positions matching TRBD2. With V trimmed by 0 bases and J by 1 base, 1 base remained unmatched. Germline V gene data show CDR1 as SGHKS and CDR2 as YYEKEE (reference sequence). This CDR3 is built from 15 residues. The CDR3 sequence is CASSLVTSGSYEQYF. In nucleotides, the CDR3 is TGTGCCAGCAGCTTGGTGACTAGCGGGTCCTACGAGCAGTACTTC. Supplemented by reference TRBV5-5 and TRBJ2-7, the full variable domain reads DAGVTQSPTHLIKTRGQQVTLRCSPISGHKSVSWYQQVLGQGPQFIFQYYEKEERGRGNFPDRFSARQFPNYSSELNVNALLLGDSALYLCASSLVTSGSYEQYFGPGTRLTVT.